This T cell receptor (beta chain) stems from a study of blood T cell repertoires in COVID-19. In the study overall: The United States, Italy and Spain were the sources of the acute and convalescent COVID-19 samples. From T cells, B-cell-depleted T cells, or PBMCs came the material, which was cDNA or gDNA.

Original handling: For nucleated cells, counts were estimated from reference gene primer amplification. TCRdb keeps only in-frame clones here, not all; method: immunoSEQ multiplex PCR. V, J and clone size are taken as reported in that table, and D and trimming were inferred from the DNA itself. The sample contains about 35,000 clones, about 87% of which appear only once. The CDR3 is 13 amino acids. The J segment lost 9 bases and the V segment lost 6 bases, leaving 8 bases of the junction unmatched. CDR1 and CDR2 (germline): SNHLY, FYNNEI. This TCR derives from a human donor in a cohort sampled during active COVID-19. J is TRBJ2-3 and V is TRBV2; TRBD1 aligns across 8 bases. Material for sequencing was peripheral blood. The CDR3 nucleotides are TGTGCCAGCAGAGACCAGGGGGCAGGGACGCAGTATTTT. Protein sequence: CASRDQGAGTQYF.